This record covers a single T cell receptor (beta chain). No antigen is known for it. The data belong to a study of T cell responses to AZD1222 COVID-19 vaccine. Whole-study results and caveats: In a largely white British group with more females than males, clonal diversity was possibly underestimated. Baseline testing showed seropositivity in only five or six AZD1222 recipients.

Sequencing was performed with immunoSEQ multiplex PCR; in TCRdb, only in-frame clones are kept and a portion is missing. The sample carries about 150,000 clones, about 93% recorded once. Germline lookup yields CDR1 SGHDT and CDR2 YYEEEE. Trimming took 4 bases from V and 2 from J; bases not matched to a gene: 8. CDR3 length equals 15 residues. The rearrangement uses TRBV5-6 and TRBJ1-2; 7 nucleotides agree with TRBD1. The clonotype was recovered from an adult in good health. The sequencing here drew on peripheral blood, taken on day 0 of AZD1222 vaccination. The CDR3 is CASSPQGGSNYGYTF. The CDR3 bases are TGTGCCAGCAGCCCCCAGGGGGGGAGCAACTATGGCTACACCTTC.